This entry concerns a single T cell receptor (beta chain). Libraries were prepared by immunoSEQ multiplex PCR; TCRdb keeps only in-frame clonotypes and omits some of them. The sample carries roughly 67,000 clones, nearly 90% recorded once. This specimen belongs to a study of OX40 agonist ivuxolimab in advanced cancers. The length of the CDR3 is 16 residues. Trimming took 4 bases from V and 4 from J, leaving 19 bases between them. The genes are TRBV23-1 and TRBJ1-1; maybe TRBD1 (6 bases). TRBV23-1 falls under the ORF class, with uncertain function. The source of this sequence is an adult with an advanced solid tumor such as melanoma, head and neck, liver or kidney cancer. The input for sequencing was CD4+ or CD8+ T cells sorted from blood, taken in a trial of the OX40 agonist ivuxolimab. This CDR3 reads CASSLRQASLLTEAFF. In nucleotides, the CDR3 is TGCGCCAGCAGTCTACGACAGGCAAGCCTACTCACTGAAGCTTTCTTT.